The rows below give T cell receptor beta chains drawn from one sample of a study of tumour-infiltrating T cells in Burkitt lymphoma. Sequencing used immunoSEQ multiplex PCR; TCRdb keeps in-frame clones, though not all of them. The profile shows around 1,600 clones, approximately 17% of them singletons. The source material was tumor tissue. The receptor source for this set is a human donor with diffuse large B-cell lymphoma. Each CDR3 is given with its conserved first and last residue. The D gene is left open where the match is weak. Clone size is given for some rows only: seen once, a few or many times, or a class if the clone is expanded.

D gene: TRBD2; V gene: TRBV7-8; J gene: TRBJ2-1; clone size: .; CDR3 length: 14; CDR3 protein: CASSLGGGPGEQFF; CDR3 DNA: TGTGCCAGCAGCTTAGGGGGAGGGCCGGGAGAGCAGTTCTTC
D gene: TRBD1; V gene: TRBV28; J gene: TRBJ2-2; clone size: .; CDR3 length: 17; CDR3 protein: CASSSTLDRGFPGELFF; CDR3 DNA: TGTGCCAGCAGTTCCACACTGGACAGGGGATTCCCCGGGGAGCTGTTTTTT
D gene: TRBD2; V gene: TRBV10-3; J gene: TRBJ2-3; clone size: few; CDR3 length: 18; CDR3 protein: CAISESQVLAGELDTQYF; CDR3 DNA: TGTGCCATCAGTGAGTCGCAGGTTCTAGCGGGAGAATTAGATACGCAGTATTTT
D gene: TRBD1; V gene: TRBV15; J gene: TRBJ1-1; clone size: .; CDR3 length: 15; CDR3 protein: CATSRDTGGNTEAFF; CDR3 DNA: TGTGCCACCAGCAGAGATACAGGGGGCAACACTGAAGCTTTCTTT
D gene: .; V gene: TRBV5-6; J gene: TRBJ1-1; clone size: .; CDR3 length: 12; CDR3 protein: CASSFPFRKAFF; CDR3 DNA: TGTGCCAGCAGCTTTCCTTTCCGGAAGGCTTTCTTT
D gene: .; V gene: TRBV5-6; J gene: TRBJ1-2; clone size: .; CDR3 length: 16; CDR3 protein: CASSWGSSGAGYGYTF; CDR3 DNA: TGTGCCAGCAGCTGGGGGAGTTCGGGGGCTGGCTATGGCTACACCTTC
D gene: TRBD1; V gene: TRBV6-5; J gene: TRBJ1-6; clone size: .; CDR3 length: 16; CDR3 protein: CASSYRGQGRNSPLHF; CDR3 DNA: TGTGCCAGCAGTTACAGGGGACAGGGGCGGAATTCACCCCTCCACTTT
D gene: TRBD1; V gene: TRBV4-2; J gene: TRBJ1-1; clone size: few; CDR3 length: 16; CDR3 protein: CASSQEFWQGDTEAFF; CDR3 DNA: TGTGCCAGCAGCCAAGAATTCTGGCAGGGGGACACTGAAGCTTTCTTT
D gene: .; V gene: TRBV25-1; J gene: TRBJ2-7; clone size: few; CDR3 length: 13; CDR3 protein: CASSVGDGSEQYF; CDR3 DNA: TGTGCCAGCAGTGTGGGGGATGGGTCCGAGCAGTACTTC
D gene: TRBD2; V gene: TRBV27; J gene: TRBJ2-1; clone size: few; CDR3 length: 15; CDR3 protein: CASSPRLASYNEQFF; CDR3 DNA: TGTGCCAGCAGTCCCCGACTAGCGAGCTACAATGAGCAGTTCTTC
D gene: .; V gene: TRBV19; J gene: TRBJ2-1; clone size: few; CDR3 length: 17; CDR3 protein: CASSILLIGTLYNEQFF; CDR3 DNA: TGTGCCAGTAGTATACTTCTAATCGGGACACTTTACAATGAGCAGTTCTTC
D gene: .; V gene: TRBV4-3; J gene: TRBJ1-1; clone size: .; CDR3 length: 18; CDR3 protein: CASSQDSPKGVMNTEAFF; CDR3 DNA: TGCGCCAGCAGCCAAGATTCGCCGAAGGGGGTCATGAACACTGAAGCTTTCTTT
D gene: .; V gene: TRBV4-1; J gene: TRBJ1-1; clone size: .; CDR3 length: 14; CDR3 protein: CASSQSGLNTEAFF; CDR3 DNA: TGCGCCAGCAGCCAAAGCGGGCTGAACACTGAAGCTTTCTTT
D gene: .; V gene: TRBV11-2; J gene: TRBJ1-1; clone size: .; CDR3 length: 15; CDR3 protein: CASSSRGEGNTEAFF; CDR3 DNA: TGTGCCAGCAGCTCAAGAGGGGAGGGGAACACTGAAGCTTTCTTT
D gene: .; V gene: TRBV7-9; J gene: TRBJ1-5; clone size: large; CDR3 length: 14; CDR3 protein: CASSPVGGYQPQHF; CDR3 DNA: TGTGCCAGCAGCCCGGTGGGGGGTTATCAGCCCCAGCATTTT
D gene: .; V gene: TRBV9; J gene: TRBJ2-7; clone size: few; CDR3 length: 13; CDR3 protein: CASSVAGNYKQYF; CDR3 DNA: TGTGCCAGCAGCGTAGCGGGTAACTACAAGCAGTACTTC
D gene: .; V gene: TRBV12-5; J gene: TRBJ1-3; clone size: .; CDR3 length: 12; CDR3 protein: CASGEAQNTIYF; CDR3 DNA: TGTGCTAGTGGTGAAGCCCAAAACACCATATATTTT
D gene: .; V gene: TRBV18; J gene: TRBJ2-7; clone size: .; CDR3 length: 16; CDR3 protein: CASSSLAGEWEYEQYF; CDR3 DNA: TGTGCCAGCTCAAGCTTAGCAGGAGAGTGGGAGTACGAGCAGTACTTC
D gene: .; V gene: TRBV7-2; J gene: TRBJ1-1; clone size: few; CDR3 length: 12; CDR3 protein: CASSLGQVKAFF; CDR3 DNA: TGTGCCAGCAGCTTAGGCCAGGTCAAAGCTTTCTTT
D gene: TRBD1; V gene: TRBV5-1; J gene: TRBJ2-7; clone size: .; CDR3 length: 14; CDR3 protein: CASSRTGSDDEQYF; CDR3 DNA: TGCGCCAGCAGCAGGACAGGTTCGGACGACGAGCAGTACTTC